This entry lists 9 T cell receptor beta chains sequenced from one sample in a study of shared clonotypes between healthy human individuals. Profiled with immunoSEQ multiplex PCR; TCRdb holds only in-frame clones, not every one. The sample consists of hundreds of thousands of clones, around 96% of them appearing once. Terminally differentiated effector memory CD45RA+ cells were excluded by CCR7 positive selection of CD45RO-negative cells. The sequencing sample was made of naive CD8+ T cells sorted from blood. The receptors come from a woman aged 25 to 39 in good health.

The V call is TRBV2, the J call TRBJ2-7, with 9 nucleotides matching TRBD2. The CDR3 totals 17 residues. J gave up 1 base and V 4 bases, and 11 bases lay outside the gene matches. Germline V CDR1 and CDR2: SNHLY, FYNNEI. The CDR3 reads CASSGVLSGLASYEQYF. DNA of the CDR3: TGTGCCAGCAGTGGGGTTTTGAGCGGACTAGCGTCCTACGAGCAGTACTTC.

J is TRBJ2-1 and V is TRBV5-1; perhaps TRBD1 as D (6 bases). V was pared by 1 base and J by 7 bases, with 12 bases between. This CDR3 is 14 amino acids long. Germline assignment: CDR1 SGHRS and CDR2 YFSETQ. For the CDR3, the DNA is TGCGCCAGCAGCTTGTCCAGGGGTAGGAATGAGCAGTTCTTC. This gives the protein CASSLSRGRNEQFF.

This chain joins TRBV7-6 and TRBJ2-7; TRBD2 is a possible D gene (5 bases). Germline lookup yields CDR1 SGHVS and CDR2 FNYEAQ. Trimming removed 1 base at V and 1 base at J, with 20 bases between. CDR3 length: 18 amino acids. CDR3 sequence (DNA): TGTGCCAGCAGCTTAGGGGGTAGCGTCAATGTGTTTTCCTACGAGCAGTACTTC. Encoded protein: CASSLGGSVNVFSYEQYF. Combining the CDR3 with reference TRBV7-6 and TRBJ2-7 gives the whole variable domain GAGVSQSPRYKVTKRGQDVALRCDPISGHVSLYWYRQALGQGPEFLTYFNYEAQQDKSGLPNDRFSAERPEGSISTLTIQRTEQRDSAMYRCASSLGGSVNVFSYEQYFGPGTRLTVT.

The chain recombines TRBV4-2 with TRBJ2-1; the D gene is possibly TRBD2 (6 bases). The CDR3 is made up of 14 amino acids. The germline V gene has CDR1 LGHNA and CDR2 YNFKEQ. The ends were cut back, 2 bases at V and 8 bases at J, with 13 bases in the middle. The CDR3 nucleotides are TGTGCCAGCAGCCAAAACCGGGAGCGGGATGAGCAGTTCTTC. Translating gives CASSQNRERDEQFF.

The chain uses TRBV5-4 and TRBJ2-1; perhaps TRBD1 as D (6 bases). The germline V gene has CDR1 SGHNT and CDR2 YYREEE (reference sequence). CDR3 length: 13 residues. V was trimmed by 3 bases and J by 5 bases, leaving 9 bases between them. Here the CDR3 DNA reads TGTGCCAGCAGCTGGACAGTAAACAATGAGCAGTTCTTC. Amino acid sequence: CASSWTVNNEQFF.

This clone occurred once. The V and J genes are TRBV30 and TRBJ2-5; D is perhaps TRBD1 or TRBD2 (6 bases each). Germline V gene lookup returns CDR1 GTSNPN and CDR2 SVGIG (reference sequence). V lost 1 base and J lost 5, with 20 bases in between. CDR3 length: 16 amino acids. The CDR3 here is CAWSGYREVPRETQYF. The DNA of the CDR3 is TGTGCCTGGAGTGGATACAGGGAGGTTCCTCGGGAGACCCAGTACTTC.

The chain employs TRBV2 and TRBJ2-1; 9 positions agree with TRBD1. The CDR3 consists of 15 residues. From germline, CDR1 is SNHLY and CDR2 FYNNEI. Trimming removed 9 bases from V and 8 bases from J; junction bases left unmatched: 14. CDR3 residues: CARRRDREGLDEQFF. DNA of the CDR3: TGTGCCAGACGCCGGGACAGGGAAGGTTTGGATGAGCAGTTCTTC.

This clone appeared once. The rearrangement uses TRBV29-1 and TRBJ2-1; 9 bases align to TRBD2. The CDR3 has 14 residues. Losses at the gene ends were 3 bases for V and 3 bases for J; bases not matched to a gene: 3. Germline V gene sequence: CDR1 SQVTM, CDR2 ANQGSEA. CDR3 nucleotide sequence: TGCAGCGTTGAGTGGCGGGAGGGCTACAATGAGCAGTTCTTC. As protein: CSVEWREGYNEQFF.

The chain has TRBV5-6 and TRBJ2-2; 7 bases map to TRBD2. V trimming: 2 bases; J trimming: 7 bases; junction bases outside the gene matches: 17. In germline, CDR1 is SGHDT, CDR2 YYEEEE. This CDR3 has 18 residues. The CDR3, as DNA: TGTGCCAGCAGCTTTGGGGGACTAACCGGGAAAGGTAACGGGGAGCTGTTTTTT. Translating it yields CASSFGGLTGKGNGELFF.